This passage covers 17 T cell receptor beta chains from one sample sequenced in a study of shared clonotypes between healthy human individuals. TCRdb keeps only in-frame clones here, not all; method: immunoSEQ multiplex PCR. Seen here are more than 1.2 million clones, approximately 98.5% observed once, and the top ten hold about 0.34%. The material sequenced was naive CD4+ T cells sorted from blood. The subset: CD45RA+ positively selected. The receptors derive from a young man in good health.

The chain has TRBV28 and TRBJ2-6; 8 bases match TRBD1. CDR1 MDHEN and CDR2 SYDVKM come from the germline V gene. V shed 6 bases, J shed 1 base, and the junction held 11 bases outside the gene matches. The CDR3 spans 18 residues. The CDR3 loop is CASSTGQAGHSGANVLTF. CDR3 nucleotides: TGTGCCAGCAGCACGGGACAGGCGGGCCATTCTGGGGCCAACGTCCTGACTTTC.

This CDR3 reads CASTGEGTDTQYF. CDR3 bases: TGTGCCTCAACAGGGGAGGGTACAGATACGCAGTATTTT. The chain has TRBV27 and TRBJ2-3, with D tentatively TRBD1 or TRBD2 (7 bases each). The CDR3 sequence is 13 residues long. The germline V gene encodes CDR1 MNHEY and CDR2 SMNVEV (reference sequence). The V end was cut by 11 bases, the J end by 3 bases, with 15 bases between.

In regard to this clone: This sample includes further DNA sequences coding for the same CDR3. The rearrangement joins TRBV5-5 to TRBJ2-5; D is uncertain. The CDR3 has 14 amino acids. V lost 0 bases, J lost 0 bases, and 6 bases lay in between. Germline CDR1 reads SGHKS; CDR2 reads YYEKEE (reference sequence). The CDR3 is CASSLGGNQETQYF. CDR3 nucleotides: TGTGCCAGCAGCTTGGGCGGAAACCAAGAGACCCAGTACTTC. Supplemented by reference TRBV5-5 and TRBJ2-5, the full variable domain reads DAGVTQSPTHLIKTRGQQVTLRCSPISGHKSVSWYQQVLGQGPQFIFQYYEKEERGRGNFPDRFSARQFPNYSSELNVNALLLGDSALYLCASSLGGNQETQYFGPGTRLLVL.

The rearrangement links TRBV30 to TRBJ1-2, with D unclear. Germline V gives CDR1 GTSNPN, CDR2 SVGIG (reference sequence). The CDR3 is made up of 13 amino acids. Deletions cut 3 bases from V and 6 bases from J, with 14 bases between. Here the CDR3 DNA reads TGTGCCTGGAGCCAGCGACCTGGGGATGGCTACACCTTC. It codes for CAWSQRPGDGYTF.

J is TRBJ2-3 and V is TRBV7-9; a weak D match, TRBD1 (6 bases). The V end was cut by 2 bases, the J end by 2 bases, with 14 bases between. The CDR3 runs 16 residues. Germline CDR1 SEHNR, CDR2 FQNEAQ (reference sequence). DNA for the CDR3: TGTGCCAGCAGCTTATTTGGGGGCTCTCCCACAGATACGCAGTATTTT. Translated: CASSLFGGSPTDTQYF.

The CDR3 here is CASTLDFYEQYF. The DNA of the CDR3 is TGTGCCAGCACCCTTGACTTTTACGAGCAGTACTTC. The rearrangement uses TRBV28 and TRBJ2-7; D uncertain. Germline loops: CDR1 MDHEN, CDR2 SYDVKM. The CDR3 covers 12 residues. Trimming removed 7 bases at V and 4 bases at J, with 11 bases between.

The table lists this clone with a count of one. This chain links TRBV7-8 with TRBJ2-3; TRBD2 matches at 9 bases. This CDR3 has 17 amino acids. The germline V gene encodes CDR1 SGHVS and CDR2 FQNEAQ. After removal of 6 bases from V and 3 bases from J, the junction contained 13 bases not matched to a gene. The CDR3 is CASRVVLAGVSTDTQYF. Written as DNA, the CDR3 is TGTGCCAGCAGGGTCGTCTTAGCGGGAGTTAGTACAGATACGCAGTATTTT.

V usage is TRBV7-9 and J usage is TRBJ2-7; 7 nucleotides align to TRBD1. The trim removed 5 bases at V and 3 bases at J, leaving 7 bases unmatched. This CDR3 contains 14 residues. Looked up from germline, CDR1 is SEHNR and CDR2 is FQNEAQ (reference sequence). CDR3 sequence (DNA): TGTGCCAGCAGCCTGGGGACAGAGCGCTACGAGCAGTACTTC. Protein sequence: CASSLGTERYEQYF.

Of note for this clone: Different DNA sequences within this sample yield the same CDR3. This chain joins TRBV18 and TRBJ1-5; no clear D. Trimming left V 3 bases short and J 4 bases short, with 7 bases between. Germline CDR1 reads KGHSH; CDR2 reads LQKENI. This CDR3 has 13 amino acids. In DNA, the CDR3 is TGTGCCAGCTCACCGGACGGTAATCAGCCCCAGCATTTT. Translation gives CASSPDGNQPQHF.

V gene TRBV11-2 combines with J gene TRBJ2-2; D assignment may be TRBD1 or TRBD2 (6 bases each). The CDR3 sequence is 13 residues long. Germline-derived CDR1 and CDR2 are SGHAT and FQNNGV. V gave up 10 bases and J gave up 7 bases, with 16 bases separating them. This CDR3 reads CATGSRGVGELFF. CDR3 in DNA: TGTGCCACCGGATCGAGGGGGGTCGGGGAGCTGTTTTTT.

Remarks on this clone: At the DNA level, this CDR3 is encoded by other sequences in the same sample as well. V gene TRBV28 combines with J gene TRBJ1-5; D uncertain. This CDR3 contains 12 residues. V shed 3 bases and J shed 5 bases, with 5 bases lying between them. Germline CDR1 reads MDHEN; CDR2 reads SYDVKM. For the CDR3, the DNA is TGTGCCAGCAGTTTTAGAGATCAGCCCCAGCATTTT. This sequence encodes CASSFRDQPQHF.

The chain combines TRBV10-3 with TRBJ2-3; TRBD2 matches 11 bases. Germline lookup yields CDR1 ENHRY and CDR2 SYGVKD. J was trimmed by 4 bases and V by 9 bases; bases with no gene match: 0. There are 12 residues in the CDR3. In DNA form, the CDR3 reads TGTGCCATACTAGCGGGAGCAGATACGCAGTATTTT. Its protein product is CAILAGADTQYF.

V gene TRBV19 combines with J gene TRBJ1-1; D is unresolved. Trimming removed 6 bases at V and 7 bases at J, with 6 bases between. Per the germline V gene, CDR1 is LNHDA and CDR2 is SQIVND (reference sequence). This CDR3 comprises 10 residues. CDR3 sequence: CASRRDEAFF. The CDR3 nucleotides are TGTGCCAGTAGACGGGATGAAGCTTTCTTT.

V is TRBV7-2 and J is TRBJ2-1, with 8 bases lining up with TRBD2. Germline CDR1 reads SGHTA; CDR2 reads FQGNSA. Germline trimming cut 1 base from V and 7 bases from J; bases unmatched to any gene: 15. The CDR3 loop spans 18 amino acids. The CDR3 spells CASSLVPLGGLGLNEQFF. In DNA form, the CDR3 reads TGTGCCAGCAGCTTAGTCCCTCTAGGGGGACTAGGCTTGAATGAGCAGTTCTTC.

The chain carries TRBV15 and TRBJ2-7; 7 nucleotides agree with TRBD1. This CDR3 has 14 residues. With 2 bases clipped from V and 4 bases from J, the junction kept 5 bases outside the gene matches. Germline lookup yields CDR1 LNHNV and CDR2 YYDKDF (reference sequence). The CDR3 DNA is TGTGCCACCAGCAGACAGGGGGATAGGTACGAGCAGTACTTC. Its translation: CATSRQGDRYEQYF.

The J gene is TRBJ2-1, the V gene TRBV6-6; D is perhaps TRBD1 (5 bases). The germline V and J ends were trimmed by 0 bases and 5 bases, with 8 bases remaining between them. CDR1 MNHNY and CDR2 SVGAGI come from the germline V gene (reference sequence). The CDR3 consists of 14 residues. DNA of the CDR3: TGTGCCAGCAGTTACTCCACAGGAAACAATGAGCAGTTCTTC. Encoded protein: CASSYSTGNNEQFF.

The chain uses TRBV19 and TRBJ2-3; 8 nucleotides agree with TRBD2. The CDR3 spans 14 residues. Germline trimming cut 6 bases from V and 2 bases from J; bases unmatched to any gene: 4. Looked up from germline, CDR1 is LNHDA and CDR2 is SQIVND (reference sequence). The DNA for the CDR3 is TGTGCCAGTAGAGCGGGAGCGCACACAGATACGCAGTATTTT. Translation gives CASRAGAHTDTQYF.